These T cell receptor beta chains were read from a single sample in a study of radiation and T cells in renal cell carcinoma. Only in-frame clones appear in the TCRdb table, and some are missing; sequencing was by immunoSEQ multiplex PCR. The table records approximately 110,000 clones, roughly 80% of them present only once. The material sequenced was blood, taken from a patient whose treatment included radiotherapy and nephrectomy. The receptors were gathered from a woman aged 60-75 years with renal cell carcinoma. Both conserved end residues are part of each CDR3.

CDR3aa,j_gene,v_gene
CASSRQGAWVF,TRBJ2-1,TRBV2
CATSRDGGRPLGTGELFF,TRBJ2-2,TRBV15
CASRAGTGGPGTSYNEQFF,TRBJ2-1,TRBV21-1
CASREGTGDYGYTF,TRBJ1-2,TRBV4-2
CASSLTPGDYEQYF,TRBJ2-7,TRBV7-3
CASSSGLALSNEQFF,TRBJ2-1,TRBV5-1
CASSRTGSGNTIYF,TRBJ1-3,TRBV9
CATSGADDSRYGYTF,TRBJ1-2,TRBV15
CASSFSGSGYTF,TRBJ1-2,TRBV6-5
CASSLTDGGAGELFF,TRBJ2-2,TRBV27
CASSVEGYRDRGLGNTIYF,TRBJ1-3,TRBV9
CASSQDPYYTGELFF,TRBJ2-2,TRBV14
CASSSRLAGAYEQYF,TRBJ2-7,TRBV5-6